Listed below are T cell receptor beta chains from one sample, sequenced in a study of blood T cell repertoires in COVID-19. The repertoire was sequenced with immunoSEQ multiplex PCR; TCRdb's copy has only in-frame clones and lacks some. The sample lists fewer than 300,000 clones, around nine tenths seen once, with about 9.2% in the top ten. The specimen was peripheral blood. The source of these receptors is a man between 40 and 49 years old who had recovered from COVID-19. CDR3s include the opening cysteine and the closing phenylalanine or tryptophan. D genes are given only for firm matches. Clone size is stated in some rows and not others, as once, few, many or a class when expanded.

j_call	cdr3_length	clone_size	d_call	v_call	cdr3_aa	cdr3_nt
TRBJ1-5	16	.	TRBD1	TRBV14	CASSRDRDRGDQPQHF	TGTGCCAGCAGCCGAGACCGGGACAGGGGGGATCAGCCCCAGCATTTT
TRBJ2-1	17	few	TRBD2	TRBV19	CASSIRILAGGDNEQFF	TGTGCCAGTAGTATCCGGATACTAGCGGGGGGGGACAATGAGCAGTTCTTC
TRBJ1-1	13	once	TRBD1	TRBV6-5	CASRLTGVTEAFF	TGTGCCAGCAGGTTGACAGGGGTGACTGAAGCTTTCTTT
TRBJ2-7	15	.	.	TRBV2	CASSEVRQYPAEQYF	TGTGCCAGCAGTGAAGTGCGGCAATACCCGGCCGAGCAGTACTTC
TRBJ2-7	19	.	TRBD2	TRBV5-1	CASSLRPSIAGTSGYEQYF	TGCGCCAGCAGTCTCCGGCCTTCGATAGCCGGGACTAGCGGCTACGAGCAGTACTTC
TRBJ2-5	12	once	TRBD2	TRBV28	CDLPGRGETQYF	TGTGACCTCCCGGGGCGGGGGGAGACCCAGTACTTC
TRBJ2-5	16	.	TRBD2	TRBV5-4	CASRLRTSGPQETQYF	TGTGCCAGCAGGTTAAGGACTAGCGGACCGCAAGAGACCCAGTACTTC
TRBJ1-2	18	.	TRBD1	TRBV2	CASSSGGDSFLLNYGYTF	TGTGCCAGCAGTAGCGGGGGGGACAGTTTTCTCCTTAACTATGGCTACACCTTC
TRBJ1-6	17	.	.	TRBV6-6	CASSPRGGSSYNSPLHF	TGTGCCAGCAGTCCCCGTGGAGGGAGCTCCTATAATTCACCCCTCCACTTT
TRBJ2-3	15	.	TRBD2	TRBV25-1	CASSVLAGGTDTQYF	TGTGCCAGCAGTGTACTAGCGGGGGGCACAGATACGCAGTATTTT
TRBJ1-1	14	.	TRBD1	TRBV19	CASSSRGQGTEAFF	TGTGCCAGTAGTTCCCGTGGACAGGGCACTGAAGCTTTCTTT
TRBJ2-3	19	.	TRBD1	TRBV4-3	CASSQVWVRTGANTDTQYF	TGCGCCAGCAGCCAAGTTTGGGTCAGGACAGGGGCGAACACAGATACGCAGTATTTT
TRBJ1-5	14	.	TRBD1	TRBV6-5	CASLDRGENQPQHF	TGTGCCAGCCTTGACAGGGGCGAGAATCAGCCCCAGCATTTT
TRBJ1-5	14	.	.	TRBV7-9	CASSPTQGTQPQHF	TGTGCCAGCAGCCCTACACAGGGTACCCAGCCCCAGCATTTT
TRBJ1-5	14	few	TRBD1	TRBV2	CASSWTGTNQPQHF	TGTGCCAGCAGTTGGACAGGGACCAATCAGCCCCAGCATTTT
TRBJ2-7	13	.	.	TRBV27	CASRLSRLGEQYF	TGTGCCAGCCGACTCTCTCGTCTTGGCGAGCAGTACTTC
TRBJ2-2	20	.	TRBD1	TRBV5-1	CASSLSVQGQGRLEPGELFF	TGCGCCAGCAGCTTATCTGTACAAGGACAGGGGAGATTAGAACCCGGGGAGCTGTTTTTT
TRBJ2-5	14	.	.	TRBV30	CAWSVSGLWETQYF	TGTGCCTGGAGTGTAAGCGGTCTCTGGGAGACCCAGTACTTC
TRBJ2-1	20	once	TRBD2	TRBV9	CASTARGLAGMGSSYNEQFF	TGTGCCAGCACCGCGAGGGGACTAGCGGGAATGGGGAGCTCCTACAATGAGCAGTTCTTC
TRBJ2-3	13	.	TRBD1	TRBV10-3	CAIPGQNTDTQYF	TGTGCCATCCCGGGACAGAACACAGATACGCAGTATTTT
TRBJ1-6	17	.	.	TRBV5-1	CASKMGTDRDYNSPLHF	TGCGCCAGCAAAATGGGGACGGACAGAGATTATAATTCACCCCTCCACTTT
TRBJ2-2	17	.	.	TRBV13	CASSLNFRRSNTGELFF	TGTGCCAGCAGCTTAAATTTTCGGAGGTCGAACACCGGGGAGCTGTTTTTT
TRBJ1-3	17	.	.	TRBV5-6	CASSFKSTGHSGNTIYF	TGTGCCAGCAGCTTTAAATCGACAGGCCACTCTGGAAACACCATATATTTT
TRBJ2-1	17	.	.	TRBV3-1/TRBV3-2	CASSQGPTGLHYNEQFF	TGTGCCAGCAGCCAAGGCCCTACAGGGCTTCACTACAATGAGCAGTTCTTC
TRBJ1-1	14	.	.	TRBV30	CAWRREFVNTEAFF	TGTGCCTGGAGGAGGGAATTCGTGAACACTGAAGCTTTCTTT
TRBJ2-1	15	.	TRBD2	TRBV4-2	CASSQTSGSYNEQFF	TGTGCCAGCAGCCAGACTAGCGGGAGCTACAATGAGCAGTTCTTC
TRBJ2-1	16	.	TRBD2	TRBV7-9	CASSLLAGGPNNEQFF	TGTGCCAGCAGCCTCCTAGCGGGAGGGCCGAACAATGAGCAGTTCTTC
TRBJ1-2	15	.	TRBD1	TRBV7-2	CASSSPGQGSTGYTF	TGTGCCAGCAGCTCTCCGGGACAGGGCTCGACTGGCTACACCTTC
TRBJ2-7	14	.	.	TRBV11-2	CASSLQGLSYEQYF	TGTGCCAGCAGCTTACAGGGTTTATCCTACGAGCAGTACTTC
TRBJ2-3	18	.	TRBD1	TRBV27	CASTRRRRTGGILDTQYF	TGTGCCAGCACCCGACGCCGGAGGACAGGGGGCATTTTGGATACGCAGTATTTT
TRBJ2-1	16	.	TRBD2	TRBV9	CASSATAGVSYNEQFF	TGTGCCAGCAGCGCCACAGCGGGAGTTTCCTACAATGAGCAGTTCTTC
TRBJ2-5	17	.	.	TRBV7-6	CASQRTRGVIGQETQYF	TGTGCCAGCCAACGGACCAGGGGTGTAATTGGGCAAGAGACCCAGTACTTC
TRBJ1-5	14	.	TRBD1	TRBV30	CAWSLGQDQGPQHF	TGTGCCTGGAGTCTCGGACAGGACCAAGGGCCCCAGCATTTT
TRBJ2-1	14	once	TRBD2	TRBV5-1	CASSLTSGNNEQFF	TGCGCCAGCAGCTTGACTAGCGGTAACAATGAGCAGTTCTTC
TRBJ1-1	13	.	.	TRBV6-5	CASSYSSGIGAFF	TGTGCCAGCAGTTACTCGTCCGGGATCGGAGCTTTCTTT
TRBJ2-1	13	.	.	TRBV25-1	CASKGELDIEQFF	TGTGCCAGCAAGGGGGAGCTAGATATTGAGCAGTTCTTC
TRBJ1-1	13	.	.	TRBV5-1	CASSITGSTEAFF	TGCGCCAGCAGCATCACAGGGAGCACTGAAGCTTTCTTT
TRBJ2-7	15	.	TRBD1	TRBV5-6	CASSLSGQPLYEQYF	TGTGCCAGCAGCTTATCGGGACAGCCTCTCTACGAGCAGTACTTC
TRBJ1-3	19	.	.	TRBV3-1/TRBV3-2	CASSQGKGDPRIFSNTIYF	TGTGCCAGCAGCCAAGGGAAGGGGGACCCAAGAATTTTTTCAAACACCATATATTTT
TRBJ1-5	16	.	TRBD1	TRBV15	CATSPRGQGAYQPQHF	TGTGCCACCAGCCCAAGGGGACAGGGGGCGTATCAGCCCCAGCATTTT
TRBJ1-2	14	.	.	TRBV13	CASRTRVANYGYTF	TGTGCCAGCAGAACTCGTGTCGCTAACTATGGCTACACCTTC
TRBJ2-7	14	.	TRBD1	TRBV29-1	CSVAGTGGSYEQYF	TGCAGCGTAGCCGGGACAGGGGGGTCCTACGAGCAGTACTTC
TRBJ2-3	18	.	TRBD2	TRBV5-5	CASSTRVGAGGGTDTQYF	TGTGCCAGCAGCACCCGGGTCGGCGCGGGAGGCGGGACAGATACGCAGTATTTT
TRBJ2-5	14	.	TRBD2	TRBV6-5	CASSYGGVQETQYF	TGTGCCAGCAGTTACGGGGGGGTCCAAGAGACCCAGTACTTC
TRBJ2-7	14	.	.	TRBV27	CASSLSRQGYEQYF	TGTGCCAGCAGTTTATCACGGCAGGGGTACGAGCAGTACTTC
TRBJ1-2	14	.	TRBD1	TRBV19	CASNFDRGRNGYTF	TGTGCCAGTAATTTCGACAGGGGGCGAAATGGCTACACCTTC
TRBJ2-1	15	.	.	TRBV7-9	CASSPTGLPINEQFF	TGTGCCAGCAGCCCGACAGGACTCCCCATCAATGAGCAGTTCTTC
TRBJ2-1	15	.	TRBD2	TRBV7-3	CASSLVSGRAVEQFF	TGTGCCAGCAGCTTAGTAAGCGGGAGGGCCGTTGAGCAGTTCTTC
TRBJ1-1	15	.	.	TRBV2	CASKAQGFGNTEAFF	TGTGCCAGCAAGGCCCAGGGCTTTGGGAACACTGAAGCTTTCTTT